Below, 30 T cell receptor beta chains from the same sample are listed, as sequenced in a study of cytomegalovirus exposure and HLA in healthy donors. The PCR made use of 60 Vbeta and 13 Jbeta primers. TCRdb keeps only in-frame clones here, not all; method: immunoSEQ multiplex PCR. Of 110,000 or so clones in the sample, nearly 15% were seen once. The source material was PBMCs. The origin of the receptors is a female donor in good health and CMV-seronegative.

The table lists this clone with a few counts. The CDR3 reads CASSLVGSSYEQYF. The CDR3 DNA sequence: TGTGCCAGCAGCCTGGTAGGGAGCTCCTACGAGCAGTACTTC. The chain has TRBV27 and TRBJ2-7; a weak D match, TRBD2 (5 bases). This CDR3 contains 14 residues. Germline lookup yields CDR1 MNHEY and CDR2 SMNVEV (reference sequence). V lost 6 bases and J 0 bases, leaving 12 bases between the germline ends.

In this sample, this clone turned up a few times. The chain recombines TRBV7-9 with TRBJ1-1, with D perhaps TRBD1 (5 bases). The V and J ends lost 6 bases and 0 bases respectively, with 17 bases between them. The CDR3 consists of 16 residues. CDR1 is SEHNR and CDR2 is FQNEAQ in the germline V gene (reference sequence). The CDR3 nucleotides read TGTGCCAGCAGTCAGGGACCAGGAGGGATGAACACTGAAGCTTTCTTT. The encoded protein is CASSQGPGGMNTEAFF.

This chain uses TRBV4-3 with TRBJ2-4; 8 bases fit TRBD1. The V gene's germline CDR1 is LGHNA and CDR2 YSLEER. The CDR3 consists of 16 residues. The V and J ends lost 1 base and 7 bases, in that order; junction bases with no gene match: 9. The CDR3, as DNA: TGCGCCAGCAGCCAAGCACCCCAGGGGGCGAGGAACATTCAGTACTTC. It translates to CASSQAPQGARNIQYF.

The chain has TRBV19 and TRBJ2-3, with 9 bases fitting TRBD1. The CDR3 has 14 residues. With 7 bases clipped from V and 3 bases from J, the junction kept 5 bases outside the gene matches. Germline assignment: CDR1 LNHDA and CDR2 SQIVND (reference sequence). CDR3: CASMDRGETDTQYF. CDR3 coding DNA: TGTGCCAGTATGGACAGGGGAGAGACAGATACGCAGTATTTT.

V gene TRBV11-2 combines with J gene TRBJ1-2, with 8 bases identical to TRBD1. Germline CDR1 is SGHAT and CDR2 is FQNNGV. The V segment lost 5 bases and the J segment 0 bases; nucleotides outside the gene matches: 14. This CDR3 is built from 18 residues. Written as DNA, the CDR3 is TGTGCCAGCAGCAACGGACAGGGCCAATTCTCAGCTAACTATGGCTACACCTTC. Amino acids: CASSNGQGQFSANYGYTF.

The V call is TRBV9, the J call TRBJ2-3; 8 positions agree with TRBD2. Unmatched junction bases numbered 16, after V lost 4 bases and J lost 0 bases. The CDR3 covers 19 residues. In germline, CDR1 is SGDLS, CDR2 YYNGEE. In DNA form, the CDR3 reads TGTGCCAGCAGCATCGACGGACAGCGGGAGTGGGGTAGCACAGATACGCAGTATTTT. Its translation: CASSIDGQREWGSTDTQYF.

There are a few counts of this clone. This sequence joins TRBV11-2 and TRBJ1-1; the match to TRBD1 covers 12 bases. The CDR3 spans 14 residues. Unmatched junction bases numbered 3, after V lost 8 bases and J lost 2 bases. Germline V gene data show CDR1 as SGHAT and CDR2 as FQNNGV. This CDR3 reads CASAGTGGNTEAFF. The CDR3, as DNA: TGTGCCAGCGCTGGGACAGGGGGCAACACTGAAGCTTTCTTT. The full variable domain, completed using reference TRBV11-2 and TRBJ1-1, is EAGVAQSPRYKIIEKRQSVAFWCNPISGHATLYWYQQILGQGPKLLIQFQNNGVVDDSQLPKDRFSAERLKGVDSTLKIQPAKLEDSAVYLCASAGTGGNTEAFFGQGTRLTVV.

This clone was found a few times. The CDR3 DNA reads TGTGCCAGCAGCAACAGGAACTATGGCTACACCTTC. Translation gives CASSNRNYGYTF. The rearrangement uses TRBV5-6 and TRBJ1-2; perhaps TRBD1 as D (5 bases). From germline, CDR1 is SGHDT and CDR2 YYEEEE. The CDR3 extends over 12 amino acids. The V gene lost 4 bases and the J gene lost 2 bases, with 6 bases spanning the gap.

This clone has only a few counts. This chain joins TRBV5-6 and TRBJ2-1, with 7 bases fitting TRBD2. CDR1 SGHDT and CDR2 YYEEEE come from the germline V gene. V shed 5 bases and J 3 bases; nucleotides not matched to a gene: 5. The CDR3 is 14 residues long. CDR3: CASRLGRDYNEQFF. CDR3 sequence (DNA): TGTGCCAGCAGGCTGGGGAGGGACTACAATGAGCAGTTCTTC.

The chain combines TRBV6-5 with TRBJ2-3, with 10 bases lining up with TRBD2. CDR1 is MNHEY and CDR2 is SVGAGI in the germline V gene. Trimming removed 5 bases from V and 3 bases from J; junction bases left unmatched: 2. The CDR3 has 14 residues. This CDR3 reads CASSLAGETDTQYF. In DNA form, the CDR3 reads TGTGCCAGCAGTCTAGCGGGAGAGACAGATACGCAGTATTTT.

The DNA for the CDR3 is TGTGCCAGCAGTTTATCGATTCTGAGCTCCTACAATGAGCAGTTCTTC. This encodes CASSLSILSSYNEQFF. V is TRBV27 and J is TRBJ2-1; D unclear. With 0 bases removed from V and 0 bases from J, the gap between germline ends came to 9 bases. This CDR3 contains 16 residues. Germline lookup yields CDR1 MNHEY and CDR2 SMNVEV (reference sequence).

This sequence joins TRBV19 and TRBJ2-1; 10 bases fit TRBD2. V lost 8 bases, J lost 8 bases, and 18 bases stayed unmatched. There are 17 residues in the CDR3. Germline V gene data show CDR1 as LNHDA and CDR2 as SQIVND (reference sequence). CDR3 in DNA: TGTGCCAGTGGGCCCCGGTTCACGAGCGGGAGGGCCGATGAGCAGTTCTTC. Encoded protein: CASGPRFTSGRADEQFF.

This clone was found a few times. V gene TRBV6-1 combines with J gene TRBJ2-1; no reliable D call. Per germline, CDR1 MNHNS and CDR2 SASEGT. The V gene lost 0 bases and the J gene lost 9 bases, with 12 bases spanning the gap. The CDR3 covers 14 residues. This chain's CDR3 is CASSEALLGVEQFF. CDR3 nucleotides: TGTGCCAGCAGTGAAGCGCTGTTGGGCGTTGAGCAGTTCTTC.

This chain joins TRBV19 and TRBJ2-1, with 10 bases lining up with TRBD2. The CDR3 sequence is 15 residues long. The junction had 11 bases not matched to a gene; V was cut back by 10 bases and J by 5 bases. Germline assignment: CDR1 LNHDA and CDR2 SQIVND (reference sequence). CDR3 sequence (DNA): TGTGCCACCCGGGCCCTAGCGGGAGTCAACAATGAGCAGTTCTTC. Its translation: CATRALAGVNNEQFF. Together with reference TRBV19 and TRBJ2-1, the CDR3 gives the full variable domain: DGGITQSPKYLFRKEGQNVTLSCEQNLNHDAMYWYRQDPGQGLRLIYYSQIVNDFQKGDIAEGYSVSREKKESFPLTVTSAQKNPTAFYLCATRALAGVNNEQFFGPGTRLTVL.

This clone was recorded a few times. The rearrangement uses TRBV6-6 and TRBJ2-5, with 8 bases identical to TRBD1. CDR3 length: 15 residues. The trim removed 6 bases at V and 0 bases at J, leaving 6 bases unmatched. CDR1 is MNHNY, CDR2 SVGAGI, per germline (reference sequence). The CDR3 region has the DNA TGTGCCAGCAGCTCGGGACAGGAGAACCAAGAGACCCAGTACTTC. Amino acid sequence: CASSSGQENQETQYF.

The V and J genes are TRBV7-6 and TRBJ2-3; possible D gene TRBD1, 6 bases. V was shortened by 1 base and J by 0 bases, with 11 bases between the two germline ends. From germline, CDR1 is SGHVS and CDR2 FNYEAQ. CDR3 length: 16 amino acids. In nucleotides, the CDR3 is TGTGCCAGCAGCTTAGGGTTGGGGGCTAGCACAGATACGCAGTATTTT. Translated, it gives CASSLGLGASTDTQYF. Drawing the rest from reference TRBV7-6 and TRBJ2-3, the complete variable domain is GAGVSQSPRYKVTKRGQDVALRCDPISGHVSLYWYRQALGQGPEFLTYFNYEAQQDKSGLPNDRFSAERPEGSISTLTIQRTEQRDSAMYRCASSLGLGASTDTQYFGPGTRLTVL.

The genes are TRBV28 and TRBJ2-7, with D unresolved. Trimming removed 6 bases from V and 5 bases from J, with 23 bases in between. Germline CDR1 is MDHEN and CDR2 is SYDVKM. The CDR3 length is 16 residues. In nucleotides, the CDR3 is TGTGCCAGCAGCTCCGTTACACCCCCTCTTAGCCACGAGCAGTACTTC. It specifies CASSSVTPPLSHEQYF.

The chain is built from TRBV27 and TRBJ1-2; 8 nucleotides align to TRBD1. The CDR3 loop spans 15 amino acids. CDR1 is MNHEY, CDR2 SMNVEV, per germline (reference sequence). Trimming took 3 bases from V and 4 from J; bases not matched to a gene: 7. CDR3 DNA sequence: TGTGCCAGCAGTTTTAATAAACAGGGGGGCTATGGCTACACCTTC. The encoded protein is CASSFNKQGGYGYTF.

In this sample, this clone turned up a few times. The rearrangement links TRBV4-1 to TRBJ1-2; 9 bases fit TRBD1. CDR1 is MGHRA, CDR2 YSYEKL, per germline. The CDR3 totals 14 residues. Trimming removed 1 base from V and 4 bases from J; junction bases left unmatched: 1. DNA of the CDR3: TGCGCCAGCAGCCAAGGGGACAGGGCCTATGGCTACACCTTC. It translates to CASSQGDRAYGYTF.

V and J are TRBV6-6 and TRBJ2-1, with 8 bases fitting TRBD2. The CDR3 spans 16 residues. Losses at the gene ends were 6 bases for V and 2 bases for J; bases not matched to a gene: 9. Germline V CDR1 and CDR2: MNHNY, SVGAGI (reference sequence). CDR3 protein: CASSPPAGGAYNEQFF. The DNA of the CDR3 is TGTGCCAGCAGCCCGCCGGCGGGGGGAGCCTACAATGAGCAGTTCTTC.

This clone was detected a few times. The chain carries TRBV4-1 and TRBJ2-3; weak D call: TRBD2 (5 bases). There are 16 residues in the CDR3. Trimming left V 0 bases short and J 0 bases short, with 10 bases between. Germline values: CDR1 MGHRA, CDR2 YSYEKL. The CDR3 DNA is TGCGCCAGCAGCCAAGACCGCGGGTTAAGCACAGATACGCAGTATTTT. Its protein product is CASSQDRGLSTDTQYF.

There are a few counts of this clone. The chain has TRBV6-1 and TRBJ2-3; D might be TRBD1 (5 bases). V was pared by 0 bases and J by 1 base, with 11 bases between. The CDR3 length is 16 residues. Germline loops: CDR1 MNHNS, CDR2 SASEGT. This CDR3 reads CASSEAQGFRTDTQYF. CDR3 sequence (DNA): TGTGCCAGCAGTGAAGCGCAGGGATTCCGCACAGATACGCAGTATTTT.

This clone has a handful of counts. J is TRBJ2-3 and V is TRBV11-2; 8 bases agree with TRBD2. CDR1 SGHAT and CDR2 FQNNGV come from the germline V gene. The CDR3 extends over 17 amino acids. J gave up 5 bases and V 1 base, and 11 bases lay outside the gene matches. DNA for the CDR3: TGTGCCAGCAGCTTAGGGACCGGGAGGGGGGACGTAGATACGCAGTATTTT. Encoded protein: CASSLGTGRGDVDTQYF.

CDR3 DNA: TGTGCCAGTAGCACCTCAGGGGGGCCTCAGCCCCAGCATTTT. Its protein is CASSTSGGPQPQHF. J is TRBJ1-5 and V is TRBV19; TRBD1 matches at 7 bases. Trimming at V came to 6 bases and at J to 6 bases, leaving 8 bases not matched to a gene. Germline CDR1 LNHDA, CDR2 SQIVND (reference sequence). CDR3 length: 14 amino acids.

The J gene is TRBJ1-3, the V gene TRBV19; D may be TRBD1 (5 bases). The V end was cut by 7 bases, the J end by 5 bases, with 9 bases between. CDR1 and CDR2 from the germline V gene are LNHDA and SQIVND (reference sequence). The CDR3 is 12 residues long. CDR3 sequence reads: CASMGQRNTIYF. As DNA, the CDR3 is TGTGCCAGTATGGGGCAGCGAAACACCATATATTTT.

In its sample, this clone was seen a few times. In nucleotides, the CDR3 is TGTGCCAGCACTATCCAGGGGGCGCAAAATTCACCCCTCCACTTT. This codes for CASTIQGAQNSPLHF. J is TRBJ1-6 and V is TRBV5-8, with 8 bases matching TRBD1. Trimming took 6 bases from V and 7 from J; bases not matched to a gene: 9. The CDR3 runs 15 residues. The germline V gene has CDR1 SGHTS and CDR2 YDEGEE.

There are a few counts of this clone. The CDR3 DNA follows: TGCGCCAGCAGCGGCGGACTAGTTCAAGAGACCCAGTACTTC. Residues: CASSGGLVQETQYF. This chain links TRBV5-1 with TRBJ2-5; 7 bases are shared with TRBD2. V lost 4 bases and J lost 2; bases outside the gene matches: 5. The CDR3 spans 14 residues. From germline, CDR1 is SGHRS and CDR2 YFSETQ.

This clone has only a few counts. The CDR3 sequence is CASSLGQGLEETQYF. Here the CDR3 DNA reads TGTGCCAGCAGCTTGGGACAGGGTTTGGAAGAGACCCAGTACTTC. The chain joins TRBV11-3 to TRBJ2-5, with TRBD1 matching 9 bases. The germline gives CDR1 SGHNT, CDR2 YENEEA. V gave up 3 bases and J gave up 3 bases; unmatched junction bases: 5. This CDR3 contains 15 residues.

V and J are TRBV5-4 and TRBJ2-7, with 8 bases fitting TRBD1. From germline, CDR1 is SGHNT and CDR2 YYREEE (reference sequence). With 2 bases clipped from V and 6 bases from J, the junction kept 7 bases outside the gene matches. CDR3 length: 14 residues. In nucleotides, the CDR3 is TGTGCCAGCAGCTTCCGGGCCAGGGGGCCCGAGCAGTACTTC. This translates into CASSFRARGPEQYF.

This clone was picked up a small number of times. V gene TRBV30 combines with J gene TRBJ2-5; the D is unclear. The CDR3 totals 13 residues. Trimming removed 1 base from V and 5 bases from J, with 11 bases in between. Germline V gives CDR1 GTSNPN, CDR2 SVGIG (reference sequence). The DNA for the CDR3 is TGTGCCTGGAGTGGGGCGTTGGCGGAGACCCAGTACTTC. Translating gives CAWSGALAETQYF.